This TCR beta chain is drawn from a study of blood T cell repertoires in COVID-19. Whole-study context: Collection of acute and convalescent COVID-19 samples took place in the United States, Italy and Spain. T cells, B-cell-depleted T cells, or PBMCs provided the cDNA or gDNA that served as material.

This CDR3 region has 15 residues. Germline V CDR1 and CDR2: SGHTA, FQGNSA. The V and J ends lost 5 bases and 5 bases, in that order; junction bases with no gene match: 10. Per the original methods: The assay estimated nucleated cells by amplifying reference gene primers. Some clones are missing from TCRdb's copy, which holds only in-frame ones; the method was immunoSEQ multiplex PCR. V, J and clone size were drawn from that table, and D and trimming were deduced from the DNA. The data hold 200,000 to 250,000 clones, with around nine tenths observed a single time. The sequencing sample was made of peripheral blood. The rearrangement joins TRBV7-2 to TRBJ2-7; 9 positions match TRBD1. The receptor's source is a man aged 55 to 70 with acute or convalescent COVID-19. CDR3 protein: CASSPRGTGMNEQYF. The CDR3 region has the DNA TGTGCCAGCAGCCCTAGGGGGACAGGGATGAACGAGCAGTACTTC.